This T cell receptor beta chain was sequenced for a study of beta chain features in type 1 diabetes. Germline V gene lookup returns CDR1 MDHEN and CDR2 SYDVKM. CDR3 length: 11 residues. V lost 4 bases to trimming and J lost 4 bases, with 2 bases between them. The study reverse transcribed the entire isolated RNA, so it sequenced expressed TCRB transcripts. Sequenced by immunoSEQ multiplex PCR; TCRdb stores in-frame clones only, minus some. The repertoire has about 130,000 clones, 9% to 9.5% of them found once; the top ten carry approximately 0.68%. V is TRBV28 and J is TRBJ2-1; D gene ambiguous. The sequence was collected from a man aged 18 to 30 in good health. What was sequenced was central memory CD4+ T cells from blood. The CDR3 bases are TGTGCCAGCAGTTCTTACAATGAGCAGTTCTTC. Translating gives CASSSYNEQFF.